These T cell receptor beta chains were read from a single sample in a study of blood T cell repertoires in COVID-19. Libraries were prepared by immunoSEQ multiplex PCR; TCRdb keeps only in-frame clonotypes and omits some of them. The table lists roughly 250,000 clones, around nine tenths of them singletons. Sequences were obtained from peripheral blood. The source is a woman between 40 and 50 years old who had recovered from COVID-19. Both conserved end residues are trimmed from each CDR3.

J | V | CDR3
TRBJ2-7 | TRBV19 | ASRRQGSSYEQY
TRBJ1-6 | TRBV6-2/TRBV6-3 | ASSASYNSPLH
TRBJ2-5 | TRBV7-8 | ASSLKAREEQETQY
TRBJ2-1 | TRBV5-5 | ASSQGQAYNEQF
TRBJ2-7 | TRBV12-3/TRBV12-4 | ASSLRRPYEQY
TRBJ1-2 | TRBV4-2 | ASSQVQGSGYT
TRBJ1-1 | TRBV27 | ASTSDRMNTEAF
TRBJ2-1 | TRBV6-1 | ASSERQLAGDNEQF
TRBJ2-5 | TRBV5-1 | ASAGGSQETQY
TRBJ2-1 | TRBV3-1/TRBV3-2 | ASSRGTLNEQF
TRBJ2-7 | TRBV7-2 | ASSLALGLAAEQY
TRBJ2-2 | TRBV2 | ASSTQGRSNTGELF
TRBJ2-2 | TRBV2 | ASKGRAITGELF
TRBJ2-1 | TRBV21-1 | ASSKGAGVQRGQTEQF
TRBJ2-7 | TRBV5-5 | ASSLAGIGYEQY
TRBJ2-7 | TRBV4-1 | ASSQVVGQGLSYEQY
TRBJ2-7 | TRBV5-6 | ASSYLAAEPTIS
TRBJ1-5 | TRBV18 | ASSPQGAGNQPQH
TRBJ2-7 | TRBV28 | ASKDTPDEQY
TRBJ2-1 | TRBV2 | ASSHNPLGLAGGRNEQF
TRBJ1-4 | TRBV5-1 | ASKADSNNEKLF
TRBJ1-5 | TRBV4-1 | ASSLSDRERQPQH
TRBJ2-7 | TRBV11-3 | ASSRTGIGAYEQY
TRBJ2-3 | TRBV7-3 | ASSLQGQLGGTQY
TRBJ2-1 | TRBV10-3 | AISESRPASPYNEQF
TRBJ2-1 | TRBV5-1 | ASSLEHGTGGSLNEQF
TRBJ2-7 | TRBV5-5 | ASSLGQRYEQY
TRBJ1-2 | TRBV15 | ATSRAPGQGNYGYT
TRBJ2-5 | TRBV24-1 | ATSDFSARAEKETQY
TRBJ2-2 | TRBV3-1/TRBV3-2 | ASRRRLAGGNTGELF
TRBJ1-4 | TRBV30 | AWSEGQVWGEKLF
TRBJ2-2 | TRBV19 | ASSIERASGRAELF
TRBJ1-4 | TRBV28 | ASSPNRGLAEKLF
TRBJ1-2 | TRBV19 | ASNPRGSYGYT
TRBJ2-7 | TRBV30 | AYRGRGRDFSYEQY
TRBJ1-5 | TRBV6-6 | ASSQNQPQH
TRBJ2-3 | TRBV24-1 | ATSDPGLAGGPSTDTQY
TRBJ2-3 | TRBV24-1 | ATSDPGRPNTQY
TRBJ2-7 | TRBV30 | AWSVGGGHREQY
TRBJ1-4 | TRBV3-1/TRBV3-2 | ASSQAWTGEICEKLF